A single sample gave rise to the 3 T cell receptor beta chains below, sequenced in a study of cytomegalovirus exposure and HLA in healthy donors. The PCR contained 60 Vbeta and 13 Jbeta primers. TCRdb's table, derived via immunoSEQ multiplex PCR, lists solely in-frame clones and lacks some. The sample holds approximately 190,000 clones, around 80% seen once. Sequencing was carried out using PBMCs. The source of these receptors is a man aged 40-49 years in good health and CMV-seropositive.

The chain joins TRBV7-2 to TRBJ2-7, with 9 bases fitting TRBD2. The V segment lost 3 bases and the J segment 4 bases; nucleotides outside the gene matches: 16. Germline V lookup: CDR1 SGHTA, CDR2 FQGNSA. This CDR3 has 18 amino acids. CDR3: CASSLADRGSGGPYEQYF. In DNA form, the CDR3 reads TGTGCCAGCAGCTTGGCTGATCGTGGTAGCGGGGGCCCTTACGAGCAGTACTTC.

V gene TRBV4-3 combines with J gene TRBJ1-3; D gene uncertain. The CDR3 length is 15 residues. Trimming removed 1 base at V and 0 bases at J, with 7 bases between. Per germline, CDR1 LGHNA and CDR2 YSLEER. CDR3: CASSQGEGSGNTIYF. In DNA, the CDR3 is TGCGCCAGCAGCCAAGGGGAGGGCTCTGGAAACACCATATATTTT.

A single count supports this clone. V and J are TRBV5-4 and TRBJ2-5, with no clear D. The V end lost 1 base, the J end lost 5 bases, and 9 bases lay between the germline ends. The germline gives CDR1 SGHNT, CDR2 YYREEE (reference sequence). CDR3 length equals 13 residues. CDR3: CASSLREPETQYF. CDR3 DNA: TGTGCCAGCAGCTTGCGTGAGCCTGAGACCCAGTACTTC. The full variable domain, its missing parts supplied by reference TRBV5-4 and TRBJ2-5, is ETGVTQSPTHLIKTRGQQVTLRCSSQSGHNTVSWYQQALGQGPQFIFQYYREEENGRGNFPPRFSGLQFPNYSSELNVNALELDDSALYLCASSLREPETQYFGPGTRLLVL.